These 21 T cell receptor beta chains came from one sample sequenced in a study of a mutant IDH1 vaccine in newly diagnosed glioma (dated by TCRdb to about 2021). The time point label on this specimen signifies: week 23, last vaccination. Every vaccine dose consisted of 300 ug of a 20-mer mutant IDH1 peptide in Montanide, administered subcutaneously together with topical imiquimod. Their cognate antigens are unknown. The protocol used for the library was the immunoSEQ multiplex PCR assay. TCRdb carries this immuneACCESS record with in-frame sequences only. Its versions omit some clonotypes, under half of them owing to an unresolved V gene in the studies checked, with the rest unexplained. Counted in this sample were around 76,000 clones; approximately 89% of them appeared once. Over 0.6% of the sample belongs to the ten largest clones. The sample was PBMCs, taken from a glioma patient whose treatment included an IDH1 peptide vaccine. The receptors were sampled from a woman aged 45-60 years with glioma.

This clone was counted a few times. The V gene is TRBV2, the J gene TRBJ1-4; no definite D call. The germline gives CDR1 SNHLY, CDR2 FYNNEI. The CDR3 is made up of 13 amino acids. Between the trimmed V and J ends, which lost 10 bases and 8 bases, there was a span of 17 bases. In nucleotides, the CDR3 is TGTGCCAACGGTGGGTTTCTGGGAGAAAAACTGTTTTTT. Residues: CANGGFLGEKLFF.

This sequence joins TRBV10-3 and TRBJ2-4; a possible D gene is TRBD2 (7 bases). This CDR3 spans 14 amino acids. Germline V gives CDR1 ENHRY, CDR2 SYGVKD. V shed 4 bases and J shed 8 bases, with 15 bases lying between them. CDR3 sequence (DNA): TGTGCCATCAGTGGACGACAGGCGGGGGACATTCAGTACTTC. Protein product: CAISGRQAGDIQYF.

The V gene is TRBV2, the J gene TRBJ2-1; 9 nucleotides align to TRBD2. Looked up from germline, CDR1 is SNHLY and CDR2 is FYNNEI. Trimming cost V 4 bases and J 3 bases; bases outside gene matches: 4. There are 15 residues in the CDR3. The chain's CDR3 is CASSGLAGRYNEQFF. CDR3 nucleotides: TGTGCCAGCAGTGGCCTAGCGGGGCGCTACAATGAGCAGTTCTTC.

The chain joins TRBV4-1 to TRBJ2-5, with 7 bases identical to TRBD2. Germline V gene data show CDR1 as MGHRA and CDR2 as YSYEKL. This CDR3 has 15 amino acids. With 0 bases clipped from V and 5 bases from J, the junction kept 6 bases outside the gene matches. DNA of the CDR3: TGCGCCAGCAGCCAAGATAAGACTAGCTGGGAGACCCAGTACTTC. It encodes CASSQDKTSWETQYF.

The rearrangement uses TRBV27 and TRBJ2-3; D is uncertain. CDR1 and CDR2 from the germline V gene are MNHEY and SMNVEV (reference sequence). The ends were cut back, 0 bases at V and 9 bases at J, with 10 bases in the middle. This CDR3 has 13 residues. The CDR3 bases are TGTGCCAGCAGTTTATCCAGCGCGAGGACGCAGTATTTT. Translating gives CASSLSSARTQYF.

V usage is TRBV4-1 and J usage is TRBJ2-4, with 7 bases identical to TRBD2. J lost 2 bases, V lost 1 base, and 11 bases had no gene match. The CDR3 loop spans 18 amino acids. The germline gives CDR1 MGHRA, CDR2 YSYEKL. The CDR3 DNA follows: TGCGCCAGCAGCCAAGGACTAGCACGAGGTAATTCCAAAAACATTCAGTACTTC. Its protein is CASSQGLARGNSKNIQYF.

The genes are TRBV7-9 and TRBJ1-5; possible D gene TRBD1, 5 bases. The V gene's germline CDR1 is SEHNR and CDR2 FQNEAQ (reference sequence). The V end was cut by 5 bases, the J end by 1 base, with 9 bases between. This CDR3 is 14 amino acids long. The CDR3 DNA follows: TGTGCCAGCAGCCGGGGGGACAGCAATCAGCCCCAGCATTTT. This translates into CASSRGDSNQPQHF.

V and J are TRBV4-2 and TRBJ1-6; D is uncertain. V was clipped by 1 base and J by 6 bases, with 10 bases between them. The CDR3 totals 15 residues. The germline V gene encodes CDR1 LGHNA and CDR2 YNFKEQ. Written as DNA, the CDR3 is TGTGCCAGCAGCCAAGGACCCATGACTAATTCACCCCTCCACTTT. This encodes CASSQGPMTNSPLHF.

The J gene is TRBJ1-6, the V gene TRBV27; D may be TRBD1 (5 bases). The V end was cut by 2 bases, the J end by 0 bases, with 14 bases between. The CDR3 spans 18 residues. CDR1 and CDR2 from the germline V gene are MNHEY and SMNVEV (reference sequence). This CDR3 reads CASSLRVQVSSYNSPLHF. The DNA of the CDR3 is TGTGCCAGCAGTTTACGCGTACAGGTCAGCTCCTATAATTCACCCCTCCACTTT.

The chain carries TRBV10-3 and TRBJ2-5; 8 positions agree with TRBD2. V was clipped by 1 base and J by 5 bases; unmatched bases: 12. The CDR3 spans 17 residues. Germline V gene lookup returns CDR1 ENHRY and CDR2 SYGVKD. The CDR3 DNA reads TGTGCCATCAGTGAGTTAATGGGACTGGCTAGCGGGGAGACCCAGTACTTC. It encodes CAISELMGLASGETQYF.

This sequence joins TRBV4-1 and TRBJ2-1; TRBD2 agrees at 10 bases. V lost 4 bases, J lost 4 bases, and 7 bases stayed unmatched. The CDR3 runs to 16 residues. In germline, CDR1 is MGHRA, CDR2 YSYEKL. In nucleotides, the CDR3 is TGCGCCAGCAGCCCGGGGGGAGCGGGAGGGTACAATGAGCAGTTCTTC. Residues: CASSPGGAGGYNEQFF.

The CDR3 protein is CASSLGRPESGNTIYF. Here the CDR3 DNA reads TGTGCCAGCAGTTTGGGCCGCCCCGAATCTGGAAACACCATATATTTT. The chain couples TRBV27 to TRBJ1-3; D is uncertain. Germline V gives CDR1 MNHEY, CDR2 SMNVEV (reference sequence). Trimming removed 3 bases at V and 1 base at J, with 13 bases between. CDR3 size: 16 residues.

J is TRBJ2-2 and V is TRBV5-1, with 9 bases lining up with TRBD2. The CDR3 spans 19 residues. Germline V CDR1 and CDR2: SGHRS, YFSETQ. Trimming cost V 2 bases and J 4 bases; bases outside gene matches: 15. The CDR3 here is CASSFRSPGTSFGTGELFF. CDR3 coding DNA: TGCGCCAGCAGCTTTAGAAGCCCCGGGACTAGCTTCGGCACCGGGGAGCTGTTTTTT. The full variable domain, completed using reference TRBV5-1 and TRBJ2-2, is KAGVTQTPRYLIKTRGQQVTLSCSPISGHRSVSWYQQTPGQGLQFLFEYFSETQRNKGNFPGRFSGRQFSNSRSEMNVSTLELGDSALYLCASSFRSPGTSFGTGELFFGEGSRLTVL.

The genes are TRBV9 and TRBJ2-3; D gene ambiguous. The germline V gene has CDR1 SGDLS and CDR2 YYNGEE. V lost 0 bases to trimming and J lost 5 bases, with 10 bases between them. The CDR3 is made up of 14 amino acids. CDR3 region: CASSVGLPGDTQYF. CDR3 DNA sequence: TGTGCCAGCAGCGTAGGTCTCCCGGGAGATACGCAGTATTTT. The full variable domain, in which reference TRBV9 and TRBJ2-3 provide the parts outside the CDR3, is DSGVTQTPKHLITATGQRVTLRCSPRSGDLSVYWYQQSLDQGLQFLIQYYNGEERAKGNILERFSAQQFPDLHSELNLSSLELGDSALYFCASSVGLPGDTQYFGPGTRLTVL.

CDR3 nucleotides: TGTGCCAGCCCAGGATTCTTGAACACTGAAGCTTTCTTT. This translates into CASPGFLNTEAFF. This rearrangement joins TRBV6-1 to TRBJ1-1; D not resolved. Trimming pared 8 bases from V and 0 bases from J, leaving 10 bases between. CDR3 size: 13 residues. CDR1 is MNHNS and CDR2 is SASEGT in the germline V gene.

The rearrangement uses TRBV4-1 and TRBJ2-1; 9 bases fit TRBD2. V shed 3 bases and J 0 bases; nucleotides not matched to a gene: 15. This CDR3 comprises 20 residues. Germline CDR1 reads MGHRA; CDR2 reads YSYEKL. The DNA of the CDR3 is TGCGCCAGCAGCCAGGCCCGGGGACTAGCCTACGAGAGCTCCTACAATGAGCAGTTCTTC. Amino acids: CASSQARGLAYESSYNEQFF.

V and J are TRBV15 and TRBJ2-1; TRBD1 might be the D (6 bases). In germline, CDR1 is LNHNV, CDR2 YYDKDF (reference sequence). The CDR3 has 14 amino acids. With 0 bases removed from V and 8 bases from J, the gap between germline ends came to 11 bases. The CDR3 region is CATSRDLQGYEQFF. The CDR3 coding sequence is TGTGCCACCAGCAGAGATTTACAGGGATATGAGCAGTTCTTC.

The V call is TRBV7-3, the J call TRBJ2-2; the match to TRBD1 covers 7 bases. Germline CDR1 and CDR2: SGHTA and FQGTGA. Trimming took 5 bases from V and 5 from J; bases not matched to a gene: 8. CDR3 length: 15 residues. The CDR3 protein is CASSRDRARTGELFF. DNA of the CDR3: TGTGCCAGCAGCCGCGACAGGGCGAGGACCGGGGAGCTGTTTTTT.

As DNA, the CDR3 is TGTGCCAGCAGCTTGCCAAGGGGACAAGAGACCCAGTACTTC. Translation gives CASSLPRGQETQYF. The chain has TRBV11-2 and TRBJ2-5; perhaps TRBD1 as D (5 bases). Trimming cost V 3 bases and J 2 bases, with 10 bases left between them. The CDR3 totals 14 residues. Germline values: CDR1 SGHAT, CDR2 FQNNGV. Drawing the rest from reference TRBV11-2 and TRBJ2-5, the complete variable domain is EAGVAQSPRYKIIEKRQSVAFWCNPISGHATLYWYQQILGQGPKLLIQFQNNGVVDDSQLPKDRFSAERLKGVDSTLKIQPAKLEDSAVYLCASSLPRGQETQYFGPGTRLLVL.

The J gene is TRBJ2-3, the V gene TRBV7-6; 11 bases fit TRBD1. V shed 1 base and J 4 bases; nucleotides not matched to a gene: 7. The CDR3 has 17 amino acids. The germline V gene has CDR1 SGHVS and CDR2 FNYEAQ. CDR3 residues: CASSLGDRGNVPDTQYF. The DNA of the CDR3 is TGTGCCAGCAGCTTAGGGGACAGGGGGAATGTGCCAGATACGCAGTATTTT. Filled out from reference TRBV7-6 and TRBJ2-3, the complete variable domain reads GAGVSQSPRYKVTKRGQDVALRCDPISGHVSLYWYRQALGQGPEFLTYFNYEAQQDKSGLPNDRFSAERPEGSISTLTIQRTEQRDSAMYRCASSLGDRGNVPDTQYFGPGTRLTVL.

The CDR3 DNA reads as TGTGCCAGCAGTGGACTAGCGGGAGGGTCGGCTGAGCAGTTCTTC. Translating it yields CASSGLAGGSAEQFF. J is TRBJ2-1 and V is TRBV2; 14 positions agree with TRBD2. Germline CDR1 SNHLY, CDR2 FYNNEI. With V trimmed by 4 bases and J by 9 bases, 5 bases remained unmatched. The CDR3 consists of 15 residues.